What follows are 29 T cell receptor beta chains derived from one specimen sequenced in a study of shared clonotypes between healthy human individuals (TCRdb year 2020). The library was prepared using the immunoSEQ multiplex PCR assay. The immuneACCESS repertoire file appears here via TCRdb, limited to in-frame rearrangements. These files lack a portion of the clones; in checked studies, under half of the deficit traces to unresolved V genes, and the cause of the others is not known. For this sample there are some 2 million clones; about 95% appear just once. 0.9% to 1.4% of the sample rests with the top ten. CD8 naive samples were CD45RO-negative cells positively selected for CCR7, giving a CD45RA+CCR7+ population that excluded TemRA cells. The sample was naive CD8+ T cells sorted from blood. The sample's cell subset or site, from its label and the paper: CD45RA+CCR7+. These TCRs come from a man between 18 and 29 years old in good health.

The chain uses TRBV21-1 and TRBJ2-7; TRBD1 is taken as the D call from the table, unchecked against the DNA. TRBV21-1 is noted as a pseudogene. The CDR3 length is 15 residues. This CDR3 is CASSKIKAGVGEQYF. CDR3 DNA sequence: TGTGCCAGCAGCAAAATTAAGGCAGGGGTAGGCGAGCAGTACTTC.

The rearrangement uses TRBV19 and TRBJ1-5; D gene unclear. The germline CDR1 and CDR2 sequences are LNHDA and SQIVND (reference sequence). This CDR3 is 15 amino acids long. Trimming removed 3 bases from V and 0 bases from J, with 9 bases in between. The CDR3 sequence is CASSMLWDSNQPQHF. The CDR3 DNA sequence: TGTGCCAGTAGTATGTTGTGGGATAGCAATCAGCCCCAGCATTTT.

CDR3: CASSQTVFYEQYF. The CDR3, as DNA: TGCGCCAGCAGCCAGACGGTCTTCTACGAGCAGTACTTC. V and J are TRBV4-3 and TRBJ2-7; D unclear. This CDR3 region has 13 residues. The germline gives CDR1 LGHNA, CDR2 YSLEER. The V end was cut by 3 bases, the J end by 3 bases, with 9 bases between.

This clone has a single count. The CDR3 bases are TGTGCCAGCAGTTTATCGGGGAACCTTGGTGGTAACTATGGCTACACCTTC. Translation: CASSLSGNLGGNYGYTF. The chain employs TRBV27 and TRBJ1-2; no clear D gene. The CDR3 extends over 17 amino acids. V dropped 0 bases and J dropped 1 base, with 15 bases sitting between them. Germline CDR1 MNHEY, CDR2 SMNVEV (reference sequence).

The chain links TRBV6-1 to TRBJ1-1; the D is unclear. CDR1 is MNHNS, CDR2 SASEGT, per germline. With 2 bases removed from V and 1 base from J, the gap between germline ends came to 11 bases. The CDR3 has 15 amino acids. Here the CDR3 reads CASSEWLEENTEAFF. CDR3 DNA sequence: TGTGCCAGCAGTGAATGGCTGGAGGAGAACACTGAAGCTTTCTTT.

This chain links TRBV6-5 with TRBJ2-1; D is undetermined. In germline, CDR1 is MNHEY, CDR2 SVGAGI. The CDR3 covers 14 residues. The V end was cut by 1 base, the J end by 8 bases, with 12 bases between. The CDR3 region is CASSYLQRPDEQFF. CDR3 sequence (DNA): TGTGCCAGCAGTTACTTACAAAGACCCGATGAGCAGTTCTTC.

This chain uses TRBV2 with TRBJ2-2, with unresolved D. The V end lost 7 bases, the J end lost 1 base, and 10 bases lay between the germline ends. Germline V gene data show CDR1 as SNHLY and CDR2 as FYNNEI. This CDR3 is 14 amino acids long. The CDR3 DNA reads TGTGCCAGCATAGGCAAAGTGAACACCGGGGAGCTGTTTTTT. Translated, it gives CASIGKVNTGELFF.

The chain employs TRBV7-2 and TRBJ1-2; D remains ambiguous. CDR1 is SGHTA and CDR2 is FQGNSA in the germline V gene. The CDR3 extends over 14 amino acids. The V and J ends lost 5 bases and 4 bases respectively, with 14 bases between them. CDR3 bases: TGTGCCAGCAGCGTATTTATGGGCGGCTATGGCTACACCTTC. Protein product: CASSVFMGGYGYTF.

The genes are TRBV30 and TRBJ1-4; TRBD1 might be the D (5 bases). The germline V and J ends were trimmed by 2 bases and 5 bases, with 18 bases remaining between them. Germline V CDR1 and CDR2: GTSNPN, SVGIG (reference sequence). The CDR3 spans 16 residues. For the CDR3, the DNA is TGTGCCTGGAGTCTGTCTTTGGGACCGAGAAATGAAAAACTGTTTTTT. Translated, it gives CAWSLSLGPRNEKLFF.

On this clone itself: The same CDR3 is also encoded by other DNA sequences in this sample. The rearrangement uses TRBV6-5 and TRBJ2-2; D is perhaps TRBD2 (5 bases). This CDR3 region has 13 residues. From germline, CDR1 is MNHEY and CDR2 SVGAGI. V was shortened by 0 bases and J by 7 bases, with 6 bases between the two germline ends. CDR3 DNA: TGTGCCAGCAGTTACTCCGGGATCGGGGAGCTGTTTTTT. This gives the protein CASSYSGIGELFF.

This sequence joins TRBV10-1 and TRBJ1-4, with 10 bases aligning to TRBD1. Trimming took 10 bases from V and 5 from J; bases not matched to a gene: 25. The germline V gene has CDR1 WNHNN and CDR2 SYGVQD (reference sequence). CDR3 length equals 20 residues. The CDR3 region has the DNA TGCGCCAACTTTCCACAGGGACAGGGGAAGTATTCGCCCGACAATGAAAAACTGTTTTTT. It codes for CANFPQGQGKYSPDNEKLFF.

The rearrangement links TRBV27 to TRBJ2-3; D remains unclear. There are 14 residues in the CDR3. Germline CDR1 MNHEY, CDR2 SMNVEV (reference sequence). The ends were cut back, 7 bases at V and 2 bases at J, with 13 bases in the middle. The CDR3 nucleotides are TGTGCCAGCACCCCGTACGACGACACAGATACGCAGTATTTT. As protein: CASTPYDDTDTQYF.

The chain recombines TRBV13 with TRBJ2-1, with 9 bases lining up with TRBD1. Germline V gives CDR1 PRHDT, CDR2 FYEKMQ (reference sequence). The CDR3 is made up of 18 amino acids. V dropped 3 bases and J dropped 0; count of bases not matched to a gene: 9. The CDR3 coding sequence is TGTGCCAGCAGCTTCGGACAGGGGTTGACAGGCTCCTACAATGAGCAGTTCTTC. Residues: CASSFGQGLTGSYNEQFF.

The chain recombines TRBV4-1 with TRBJ1-5; D gene uncertain. Germline CDR1 reads MGHRA; CDR2 reads YSYEKL. The CDR3 has 15 amino acids. With 0 bases removed from V and 7 bases from J, the gap between germline ends came to 13 bases. CDR3 sequence: CASSQEHAPPQPQHF. The DNA of the CDR3 is TGCGCCAGCAGCCAAGAACACGCCCCCCCACAGCCCCAGCATTTT.

The genes are TRBV13 and TRBJ2-7, with 12 bases that match TRBD2. V shed 5 bases, J shed 0 bases, and the junction held 5 bases outside the gene matches. This CDR3 is built from 16 residues. Per germline, CDR1 PRHDT and CDR2 FYEKMQ (reference sequence). The DNA of the CDR3 is TGTGCCAGCAGCCCTCGACTAGCGGGGGACTCCTACGAGCAGTACTTC. Translating it yields CASSPRLAGDSYEQYF.

The chain has TRBV7-6 and TRBJ1-6; a weak D match, TRBD1 (5 bases). In germline, CDR1 is SGHVS, CDR2 FNYEAQ. This CDR3 comprises 14 residues. Trimming shortened V by 4 bases and J by 5 bases, and 9 bases separated the two germline ends. CDR3 amino acids: CASSSGTHNSPLHF. The CDR3 bases are TGTGCCAGCAGCTCAGGGACCCATAATTCACCCCTCCACTTT. The entire variable domain, with the rest obtained from reference TRBV7-6 and TRBJ1-6, is as follows: GAGVSQSPRYKVTKRGQDVALRCDPISGHVSLYWYRQALGQGPEFLTYFNYEAQQDKSGLPNDRFSAERPEGSISTLTIQRTEQRDSAMYRCASSSGTHNSPLHFGNGTRLTVT.

The table lists this clone with a count of one. The chain joins TRBV7-9 to TRBJ1-5; unclear D gene. V was clipped by 4 bases and J by 7 bases, with 14 bases between them. Germline CDR1 reads SEHNR; CDR2 reads FQNEAQ (reference sequence). The CDR3 totals 14 residues. The CDR3: CASSSPNPEQPQHF. The CDR3 DNA follows: TGTGCCAGCAGCTCCCCAAATCCTGAACAGCCCCAGCATTTT. The full variable domain, with the rest looked up from reference TRBV7-9 and TRBJ1-5, is DTGVSQNPRHKITKRGQNVTFRCDPISEHNRLYWYRQTLGQGPEFLTYFQNEAQLEKSRLLSDRFSAERPKGSFSTLEIQRTEQGDSAMYLCASSSPNPEQPQHFGDGTRLSIL.

The chain is built from TRBV5-1 and TRBJ2-7, with TRBD2 matching over 11 bases. The germline V gene has CDR1 SGHRS and CDR2 YFSETQ. CDR3 size: 15 residues. V lost 4 bases and J lost 5; bases outside the gene matches: 8. CDR3 region: CASSLAGGPANEQYF. DNA for the CDR3: TGCGCCAGCAGCCTAGCGGGGGGTCCTGCTAACGAGCAGTACTTC.

Note on this clone: Other DNA sequences of this sample code for an identical CDR3. This chain links TRBV27 with TRBJ1-6; D is unclear. This CDR3 is built from 17 residues. Germline lookup yields CDR1 MNHEY and CDR2 SMNVEV (reference sequence). V was trimmed by 2 bases and J by 0 bases, leaving 11 bases between them. The CDR3 nucleotides read TGTGCCAGCAGTTTAGGGCCCGGGAGCTCCTATAATTCACCCCTCCACTTT. It encodes CASSLGPGSSYNSPLHF.

The chain uses TRBV29-1 and TRBJ1-1; D perhaps matches TRBD1 (6 bases). In germline, CDR1 is SQVTM, CDR2 ANQGSEA. This CDR3 spans 13 amino acids. V lost 1 base, J lost 4 bases, and 10 bases lay in between. The CDR3 sequence: CSVEGGRVTEAFF. The DNA for the CDR3 is TGCAGCGTTGAAGGGGGGCGCGTCACTGAAGCTTTCTTT. The full variable domain, completed using reference TRBV29-1 and TRBJ1-1, is SAVISQKPSRDICQRGTSLTIQCQVDSQVTMMFWYRQQPGQSLTLIATANQGSEATYESGFVIDKFPISRPNLTFSTLTVSNMSPEDSSIYLCSVEGGRVTEAFFGQGTRLTVV.

This chain uses TRBV11-2 with TRBJ1-1, with D unresolved. The V end was cut by 3 bases, the J end by 4 bases, with 12 bases between. CDR3 length equals 14 residues. Germline V gives CDR1 SGHAT, CDR2 FQNNGV. The CDR3: CASSLSIVGTEAFF. The CDR3 nucleotides read TGTGCCAGCAGCTTGAGCATTGTTGGCACTGAAGCTTTCTTT. Supplemented by reference TRBV11-2 and TRBJ1-1, the full variable domain reads EAGVAQSPRYKIIEKRQSVAFWCNPISGHATLYWYQQILGQGPKLLIQFQNNGVVDDSQLPKDRFSAERLKGVDSTLKIQPAKLEDSAVYLCASSLSIVGTEAFFGQGTRLTVV.

The V and J genes are TRBV4-3 and TRBJ1-2; the D gene is possibly TRBD1 (6 bases). The CDR3 is 15 amino acids. CDR1 and CDR2 from the germline V gene are LGHNA and YSLEER. V lost 0 bases and J lost 5, with 13 bases in between. CDR3 amino acids: CASSQEPGAGYGYTF. Written as DNA, the CDR3 is TGCGCCAGCAGCCAAGAACCGGGGGCGGGTTATGGCTACACCTTC.

V is TRBV6-5 and J is TRBJ2-5; D is uncertain. The V gene lost 0 bases and the J gene lost 2 bases, with 10 bases spanning the gap. The CDR3 is made up of 15 amino acids. Per germline, CDR1 MNHEY and CDR2 SVGAGI. The DNA for the CDR3 is TGTGCCAGCAGTTACTCTGCAGTGGGTCAAGAGACCCAGTACTTC. Encoded protein: CASSYSAVGQETQYF.

This clone was found once. This chain links TRBV30 with TRBJ2-7; D unclear. The germline V gene has CDR1 GTSNPN and CDR2 SVGIG (reference sequence). Trimming shortened V by 2 bases and J by 3 bases, and 8 bases separated the two germline ends. The CDR3 extends over 12 amino acids. CDR3 sequence reads: CAWSPKNYEQYF. CDR3 DNA sequence: TGTGCCTGGAGTCCGAAAAACTACGAGCAGTACTTC. Combining the CDR3 with reference TRBV30 and TRBJ2-7 gives the whole variable domain SQTIHQWPATLVQPVGSPLSLECTVEGTSNPNLYWYRQAAGRGLQLLFYSVGIGQISSEVPQNLSASRPQDRQFILSSKKLLLSDSGFYLCAWSPKNYEQYFGPGTRLTVT.

The gene calls are TRBV15 and TRBJ2-7, with 7 bases matching TRBD1. The J segment lost 2 bases and the V segment lost 5 bases, leaving 3 bases of the junction unmatched. Germline V gene sequence: CDR1 LNHNV, CDR2 YYDKDF (reference sequence). CDR3 length: 13 residues. In nucleotides, the CDR3 is TGTGCCACCAGCGCTGGGACAGCCTACGAGCAGTACTTC. This translates into CATSAGTAYEQYF. Drawing the rest from reference TRBV15 and TRBJ2-7, the complete variable domain is DAMVIQNPRYQVTQFGKPVTLSCSQTLNHNVMYWYQQKSSQAPKLLFHYYDKDFNNEADTPDNFQSRRPNTSFCFLDIRSPGLGDTAMYLCATSAGTAYEQYFGPGTRLTVT.

The chain combines TRBV19 with TRBJ1-2, with a possible D match to TRBD1 (5 bases). V lost 3 bases to trimming and J lost 0 bases, with 26 bases between them. There are 20 residues in the CDR3. Per germline, CDR1 LNHDA and CDR2 SQIVND (reference sequence). The CDR3 region has the DNA TGTGCCAGTAGTATCAATTCACTTAAGCTTGACAGACAGACTAACTATGGCTACACCTTC. Amino acids: CASSINSLKLDRQTNYGYTF.

V is TRBV5-6 and J is TRBJ2-3; 8 positions match TRBD1. This CDR3 region has 16 residues. From germline, CDR1 is SGHDT and CDR2 YYEEEE. V lost 2 bases, J lost 4 bases, and 9 bases stayed unmatched. CDR3 DNA: TGTGCCAGCAGCTTTCAGGGGGCAGAGGCTCCAGATACGCAGTATTTT. Its translation: CASSFQGAEAPDTQYF.

The CDR3 here is CASSLTGPADGYTF. The CDR3 nucleotides are TGTGCCAGCAGCTTAACAGGGCCAGCCGATGGCTACACCTTC. The rearrangement uses TRBV11-2 and TRBJ1-2; tentatively, D is TRBD1 (6 bases). The CDR3 is made up of 14 amino acids. V lost 2 bases, J lost 6 bases, and 13 bases lay in between. Germline CDR1 SGHAT, CDR2 FQNNGV.

A remark on this clone: The germline gene is not matched at one end of the junction; a read error may be the cause. The chain combines TRBV2 with TRBJ2-3; possibly TRBD1 for D (7 bases). The CDR3 runs 15 residues. The germline CDR1 and CDR2 sequences are SNHLY and FYNNEI. The CDR3 DNA reads as TGTACCAGCAGTGCCTCAGGGGGGCACGGAGATACGCAGTATTTT. Protein product: CTSSASGGHGDTQYF. The full variable domain, its missing parts supplied by reference TRBV2 and TRBJ2-3, is EPEVTQTPSHQVTQMGQEVILRCVPISNHLYFYWYRQILGQKVEFLVSFYNNEISEKSEIFDDQFSVERPDGSNFTLKIRSTKLEDSAMYFCTSSASGGHGDTQYFGPGTRLTVL.